Included here is one T cell receptor beta chain sequence, with context. Its antigen is not identified. In germline, CDR1 is MNHNS, CDR2 SASEGT. Trimming pared 2 bases from V and 9 bases from J, leaving 28 bases between. CDR3 length equals 18 residues. These data originate in a study of spatial heterogeneity in lung cancer. About the research overall: There were, on average, more than 9.5 raw-read appearances for each unique TCR and UMI combination. The study, taken as a whole, reports: Follow-up blood showed ubiquitous expanded tumor TCRs less than blood at resection did.

Stated time point: sample taken at primary tumor resection. Whole RNA came from tumor, nontumor lung or frozen PBMC and was sequenced without being sorted. 72 TRACERx patients with early, untreated non-small cell lung cancer donated samples. A unique molecular identifier was carried by every single TCR cDNA molecule. MiXCR, applied by TCRdb to the 5' RACE reads, yields one record per CDR3 protein. The sample carries roughly 18,000 distinct CDR3 sequences, about a fifth recorded once. V usage is TRBV6-1 and J usage is TRBJ1-1; weak D call: TRBD1 (5 bases). Sequenced material: PBMCs, taken at surgery. The sequence came from a male donor with early-stage non-small cell lung cancer. The CDR3 loop is CASSEKESGATGGYKAFF. The CDR3 DNA reads TGTGCCAGCAGTGAAAAAGAATCTGGGGCCACGGGGGGGTACAAAGCTTTCTTT.